This entry lists 11 T cell receptor beta chains sequenced from one sample in a study of cytotoxic CD8 clonotypes in ibrutinib-treated CLL. Sequenced by immunoSEQ multiplex PCR; TCRdb stores in-frame clones only, minus some. The sample includes under 300,000 clones, around 70% of them seen just once. Specimen: PBMCs, collected after 24 months of ibrutinib treatment. All receptors come from a human donor with chronic lymphocytic leukemia.

The J gene is TRBJ2-7, the V gene TRBV6-6; D not certain. CDR1 is MNHNY and CDR2 is SVGAGI in the germline V gene (reference sequence). Deletions cut 6 bases from V and 1 base from J, with 4 bases between. CDR3 length equals 11 residues. The DNA of the CDR3 is TGTGCCAGCAGAACTTCCTACGAGCAGTACTTC. Amino acid sequence: CASRTSYEQYF.

The chain recombines TRBV6-1 with TRBJ2-7; 7 nucleotides align to TRBD1. The CDR3 runs 15 residues. CDR1 is MNHNS and CDR2 is SASEGT in the germline V gene. V shed 4 bases, J shed 0 bases, and the junction held 6 bases outside the gene matches. CDR3 sequence (DNA): TGTGCCAGCAGTGGTTGGGACAGCTTCTCCTACGAGCAGTACTTC. Its protein is CASSGWDSFSYEQYF.

The V gene is TRBV6-5, the J gene TRBJ1-4; D gene ambiguous. Per the germline V gene, CDR1 is MNHEY and CDR2 is SVGAGI. The CDR3 has 14 amino acids. V dropped 5 bases and J dropped 3 bases, with 10 bases sitting between them. This CDR3 reads CASSLGNSNEKLFF. CDR3 nucleotides: TGTGCCAGCAGTCTCGGGAACTCTAATGAAAAACTGTTTTTT.

This chain uses TRBV29-1 with TRBJ2-7; D might be TRBD2 (7 bases). This CDR3 has 14 amino acids. The V end lost 6 bases, the J end lost 7 bases, and 22 bases lay between the germline ends. The germline gives CDR1 SQVTM, CDR2 ANQGSEA. The CDR3 DNA follows: TGCAGCGTGCAACCTCGTGGGGGGGCGGAAGAGCAGTACTTC. Translated, it gives CSVQPRGGAEEQYF.

This clone appeared once. This chain links TRBV19 with TRBJ1-4; tentatively, D is TRBD1 (5 bases). The CDR3 is made up of 15 amino acids. Germline CDR1 and CDR2: LNHDA and SQIVND (reference sequence). V was trimmed by 3 bases and J by 6 bases, leaving 14 bases between them. CDR3 DNA: TGTGCCAGTAGTATCCGGGACCCGAGTTATGAAAAACTGTTTTTT. It is translated as CASSIRDPSYEKLFF.

The table lists this clone with a few counts. The chain combines TRBV6-1 with TRBJ2-7; TRBD1 matches 7 bases. V was clipped by 0 bases and J by 2 bases; unmatched bases: 4. The germline V gene encodes CDR1 MNHNS and CDR2 SASEGT. This CDR3 contains 15 residues. Here the CDR3 reads CASSEARQGTYEQYF. The DNA of the CDR3 is TGTGCCAGCAGTGAAGCGAGACAGGGAACCTACGAGCAGTACTTC.

V and J are TRBV7-3 and TRBJ2-3, with unresolved D. Per the germline V gene, CDR1 is SGHTA and CDR2 is FQGTGA. CDR3 length: 16 residues. V lost 2 bases and J lost 1, with 13 bases in between. CDR3 sequence reads: CASSLRTDWGTDTQYF. CDR3 DNA: TGTGCCAGCAGCTTACGTACGGATTGGGGCACAGATACGCAGTATTTT.

This clone has only one observation. The chain couples TRBV29-1 to TRBJ2-7; D gene ambiguous. The CDR3 spans 13 residues. V lost 7 bases and J lost 3, with 16 bases in between. The germline V gene has CDR1 SQVTM and CDR2 ANQGSEA. The CDR3 loop is CSATPDGYYEQYF. The CDR3 region has the DNA TGCAGCGCAACGCCGGACGGTTACTACGAGCAGTACTTC.

The V gene is TRBV14, the J gene TRBJ2-5, with 7 positions matching TRBD2. The germline V gene encodes CDR1 SGHDN and CDR2 FVKESK. This CDR3 is built from 15 residues. The V and J ends lost 1 base and 5 bases, in that order; junction bases with no gene match: 7. The CDR3 is CASSQGGLGLETQYF. CDR3 DNA sequence: TGTGCCAGCAGCCAAGGAGGACTAGGGTTGGAGACCCAGTACTTC. The whole variable domain, remainder taken from reference TRBV14 and TRBJ2-5, is EAGVTQFPSHSVIEKGQTVTLRCDPISGHDNLYWYRRVMGKEIKFLLHFVKESKQDESGMPNNRFLAERTGGTYSTLKVQPAELEDSGVYFCASSQGGLGLETQYFGPGTRLLVL.

The V and J genes are TRBV13 and TRBJ2-7; D is uncertain. There are 13 residues in the CDR3. Germline V gives CDR1 PRHDT, CDR2 FYEKMQ (reference sequence). Trimming cost V 0 bases and J 4 bases, with 7 bases left between them. CDR3 residues: CASSLGTRYEQYF. The CDR3 bases are TGTGCCAGCAGCTTAGGGACGCGATACGAGCAGTACTTC.

The V call is TRBV18, the J call TRBJ1-1, with a weak D call TRBD1 (5 bases). The CDR3 is made up of 13 amino acids. CDR1 is KGHSH, CDR2 LQKENI, per germline. Trimming shortened V by 0 bases and J by 5 bases, and 7 bases separated the two germline ends. The CDR3 protein is CASSPPKGTEAFF. CDR3 sequence (DNA): TGTGCCAGCTCACCACCGAAGGGGACTGAAGCTTTCTTT.